Here is one T cell receptor (beta chain) with its context. Its antigen is still unknown. Per-nucleotide qualities are absent, and no much larger clonotype sits a single base away. RNA was extracted using the RNeasy kit, and about 0.5 to 1 ug of the RNA was reverse transcribed with random hexamers. TCR beta CDR3 regions were amplified with the immunoSEQ multiplex PCR assay covering 54 Vbeta and 13 Jbeta segments. PCR amplification bias was corrected by using a synthetic template baseline for primer optimization and computational correction. The paper's data handling went like this. Only productive sequences were kept, with reads annotated to V, D and J genes according to IMGT and analyzed in immunoSEQ Analyzer. Clonality was computed as one minus Shannon entropy normalized by log2 of the number of productive unique sequences. For each patient and control, public and private clones were evaluated among the 100 most prevalent clones. Clones were defined as Susac-specific if absent from the healthy and MS cohorts, from approximately 1,100 published viral clones and from other ImmuneACCESS disease sequences. TCRdb took the public reads, trimmed them with fastp at Q25, ran MiXCR for clone calling and kept in-frame beta chains. Each entry merges the rows of one CDR3 protein and shows their most common DNA and genes. These V and J calls rely on TCRdb rather than the paper's analysis. For this sample there are under 200,000 distinct CDR3 sequences; 91% appear just once. Roughly 0.087% of the sample rests with the top ten.

The sample originates from a study of CD8 T cells in Susac syndrome (dated by TCRdb to between 2019 and 2020). General notes on the study: Among the sequenced Susac syndrome patients, six had clinically active disease and about eight were in clinical remission. Repertoire sequencing was used to test whether CD8+ T cell activation and differentiation in Susac syndrome was antigen driven. At the time of blood withdrawal, Susac syndrome patients were either therapy-naive, taking corticosteroids (with some also receiving IVIg), or on IVIg alone. The research as a whole found: No clonal expansion was detected in the CD4+ T cell repertoire of Susac syndrome patients. The TCR sequencing and HLA analysis was acknowledged to have included a relatively small number of individuals.

The junction shows trimming of 4 bases on V and 5 bases on J, and the gene matches do not reach 2 bases of it. Taken from cysteine to phenylalanine, the CDR3 has 12 residues. The CDR3 DNA has 36 bases and is translated from base 1. The germline V gene yields SGHRS for CDR1 and YFSETQ for CDR2. High-throughput TCR beta sequencing profiled peripheral blood CD8+ and CD4+ T cells from healthy donors, Susac syndrome patients and multiple sclerosis patients. The Susac syndrome patients fulfilled recently defined diagnostic criteria for definite or probable disease. Bulk CD8+ and CD4+ T cells were purified by magnetic negative isolation, while CD8+ TEMRA cells were enriched using FACS. Blood was collected in EDTA tubes and processed within 24 hours, with PBMCs isolated through density gradient centrifugation. PBMCs destined for TCR sequencing were cryopreserved in liquid nitrogen and later thawed in a 37 °C water bath. A purity of at least 90% was achieved for sorted or isolated CD4+, CD8+ and CD8+ TEMRA cells.

Sequenced: CD4+ T cells from PBMCs. The receptor chain draws on TRBV5-1 and TRBJ2-7; 8 bases in the junction line up with TRBD2. The sequence was collected from a human donor with Susac syndrome. The DNA reads as follows: TGCGCCAGCAGCCGGGAGGGTGACGAGCAGTACTTC. Its translation reads: CASSREGDEQYF.